These T cell receptor beta chains were read from a single sample in a study of blood T cell repertoires in COVID-19. This table comes from immunoSEQ multiplex PCR, and its TCRdb copy is limited to in-frame clones, with some not included. This sample carries some 200,000 clones, about 80% of them seen once, and the ten largest clones take 2.3%. The sequenced material came from peripheral blood. The source is a woman aged 55-69 years with acute or convalescent COVID-19. Both conserved end residues are part of each CDR3. The D gene is left open where the match is weak. Not all rows give a size; the values are once, few, many and, for expanded clones, a class.

j_gene	abundance	d_gene	v_gene	CDR3aa	CDR3nt
TRBJ1-6	.	.	TRBV6-1	CASSEDTSTLHF	TGTGCCAGCAGTGAAGATACTTCGACCCTCCACTTT
TRBJ1-1	.	.	TRBV19	CASSIVGLNTEAFF	TGTGCCAGTAGTATAGTTGGCTTGAACACTGAAGCTTTCTTT
TRBJ1-2	.	.	TRBV12-3/TRBV12-4	CASRRQGNGYTF	TGTGCCAGCAGGAGGCAGGGCAATGGCTACACCTTC
TRBJ1-5	.	.	TRBV29-1	CSVNQGTNQPQHF	TGCAGCGTAAACCAGGGGACGAATCAGCCCCAGCATTTT
TRBJ2-3	.	TRBD1	TRBV5-1	CASSIGQGYTDTQYF	TGCGCCAGCAGCATAGGACAGGGGTACACAGATACGCAGTATTTT
TRBJ2-7	.	.	TRBV30	CAWSVGGASYEQYF	TGTGCCTGGAGTGTTGGGGGGGCGAGCTACGAGCAGTACTTC
TRBJ2-1	.	TRBD2	TRBV3-1/TRBV3-2	CASSHSGGYNEQFF	TGTGCCAGCAGCCATAGCGGGGGGTACAATGAGCAGTTCTTC
TRBJ1-5	.	.	TRBV19	CASSLAISNQPQHF	TGTGCCAGTAGCCTCGCGATTAGCAATCAGCCCCAGCATTTT
TRBJ1-2	.	.	TRBV4-2	CASSQNDKKGGYGYTF	TGTGCCAGCAGCCAAAACGACAAGAAAGGGGGCTATGGCTACACCTTC
TRBJ2-2	.	TRBD2	TRBV2	CASSEWLAGGANTGELFF	TGTGCCAGCAGTGAGTGGCTAGCGGGGGGCGCGAACACCGGGGAGCTGTTTTTT
TRBJ1-2	.	.	TRBV11-1	CASSYSPSGGGYTF	TGTGCCAGCAGCTATAGCCCCTCCGGTGGTGGCTACACCTTC
TRBJ2-7	.	.	TRBV13	CASSHSPSYEQYF	TGTGCCAGCAGCCACAGCCCCTCCTACGAGCAGTACTTC
TRBJ2-5	.	.	TRBV5-1	CASSLGGLYQETQYF	TGCGCCAGCAGCCTGGGGGGCCTGTACCAAGAGACCCAGTACTTC
TRBJ1-1	.	.	TRBV7-6	CASSPGRTRVTEAFF	TGTGCCAGCAGCCCGGGGAGGACACGGGTCACTGAAGCTTTCTTT
TRBJ1-2	few	.	TRBV7-2	CASSFRNPIGAGYTF	TGTGCCAGCAGCTTTAGAAACCCGATAGGGGCAGGCTACACCTTC
TRBJ1-1	.	.	TRBV20-1	CSAGVDTEAFF	TGCAGTGCTGGAGTCGACACTGAAGCTTTCTTT
TRBJ1-2	.	.	TRBV2	CASRQGGYGYTF	TGTGCCAGCAGACAGGGCGGCTATGGCTACACCTTC
TRBJ2-1	once	.	TRBV5-1	CASSSDWRGPTGGNEQFF	TGCGCCAGCAGCTCCGACTGGCGGGGGCCCACCGGCGGGAATGAGCAGTTCTTC
TRBJ1-3	few	.	TRBV30	CAWSISSGNTIYF	TGTGCCTGGTCGATTAGCTCTGGAAACACCATATATTTT
TRBJ1-4	.	TRBD1	TRBV5-4	CASSLKTGTGNEKLFF	TGTGCCAGCAGTCTAAAAACCGGGACAGGCAATGAAAAACTGTTTTTT
TRBJ2-2	.	TRBD2	TRBV5-4	CASSRRTSGGRREYTGELFF	TGTGCCAGCAGCAGAAGGACTAGCGGGGGGAGAAGGGAATACACCGGGGAGCTGTTTTTT
TRBJ2-3	.	.	TRBV5-8	CASSLRDTVDTQYF	TGTGCCAGCAGCCTCCGGGACACTGTAGATACGCAGTATTTT
TRBJ1-2	.	TRBD1	TRBV3-1/TRBV3-2	CASSQGGMTGRSPINYGYTF	TGTGCCAGCAGCCAAGGCGGAATGACAGGGCGATCCCCGATAAACTATGGCTACACCTTC
TRBJ1-2	few	.	TRBV2	CASRIQPNYGYTF	TGTGCCAGCAGGATACAGCCTAACTATGGCTACACCTTC
TRBJ2-1	.	TRBD2	TRBV9	CASSLSSGGARNEQFF	TGTGCCAGCAGCCTCTCGAGCGGGGGGGCCAGGAATGAGCAGTTCTTC
TRBJ1-1	.	.	TRBV27	CASSPTTRRNTEAFF	TGTGCCAGCAGCCCGACTACACGAAGGAACACTGAAGCTTTCTTT
TRBJ2-1	.	TRBD1	TRBV7-2	CASSLALGTGATNEQFF	TGTGCCAGCAGCTTAGCGTTAGGGACAGGGGCGACTAATGAGCAGTTCTTC
TRBJ2-2	.	TRBD1	TRBV7-6	CASSRDRVSNTGELFF	TGTGCCAGCAGCCGGGACAGGGTTTCAAACACCGGGGAGCTGTTTTTT
TRBJ1-1	.	.	TRBV19	CASNSAGTNTEAFF	TGTGCAAGTAATTCCGCCGGGACAAACACTGAAGCTTTCTTT
TRBJ2-3	.	.	TRBV19	CASSIGGRNTDTQYF	TGTGCCAGTAGTATAGGTGGCCGAAACACAGATACGCAGTATTTT
TRBJ2-5	.	.	TRBV18	CASSPISLGETQYF	TGTGCCAGCTCACCAATCTCACTAGGAGAGACCCAGTACTTC
TRBJ2-2	.	.	TRBV5-1	CASSNFWGGQNPNVNTGELFF	TGCGCCAGCAGCAATTTTTGGGGGGGACAAAACCCGAACGTGAACACCGGGGAGCTGTTTTTT
TRBJ2-7	.	TRBD1	TRBV27	CASSLRTGYEQYF	TGTGCCAGCAGTTTAAGGACAGGGTACGAGCAGTACTTC
TRBJ2-7	.	.	TRBV28	CASKKTVTYEQYF	TGTGCCAGCAAAAAGACAGTCACCTACGAGCAGTACTTC